This T cell receptor (beta chain) was recorded in a study of graft-versus-host responses after intestinal transplantation. V trimming: 5 bases; J trimming: 7 bases; junction bases outside the gene matches: 10. The CDR3 is 16 amino acids. Germline CDR1 reads SEHNR; CDR2 reads FQNEAQ (reference sequence). Sequencing was performed with immunoSEQ multiplex PCR; in TCRdb, only in-frame clones are kept and a portion is missing. The sample lists 90,000 to 95,000 clones, around nine tenths occurring once. The sample holds a few counts of this clone. Its antigen is currently unknown. The material sequenced was unstimulated CD8+ T cells sorted from spleen or lymph node cells, taken before intestinal transplant. The chain links TRBV7-9 to TRBJ1-6, with TRBD1 matching over 8 bases. The receptor's source is a human donor who received an intestinal transplant. The CDR3 bases are TGTGCCAGCAGCCGAGCAGGGGGCGCAGAAAATTCACCCCTCCACTTT. Translation gives CASSRAGGAENSPLHF.